One sample yielded the 10 T cell receptor beta chains listed below, sequenced in a study of tissue T cells after allogeneic stem cell transplantation (dated by TCRdb to between 2021 and 2022). Receptors were amplified or captured by the immunoSEQ multiplex PCR assay. Sourced from immuneACCESS, this table was stored by TCRdb with only in-frame sequences that have V and J called. A share of the clones is absent; for the studies checked, an unresolved V gene accounts for under half, and the remainder has no known explanation. This sample gives approximately 47,000 clones in total; 73% of them show up just once. In total, the top ten clones hold roughly 0.7% of the sample. Sequencing input: sorted cells pooled from one or two spleens. The receptors originated from a pool of C57BL/6 mice in good health.

This clone showed up just once. These gene names are mouse names. The read falls 1 residue short of the CDR3 end, and the missing part is taken from the germline J gene. This chain uses TRBV13-3 with TRBJ1-3; weak D call: TRBD1 (6 bases). This CDR3 is built from 16 residues. The germline V gene encodes CDR1 NNHDY and CDR2 SYVADS. V was trimmed by 4 bases and J by 0 bases, leaving 14 bases between them. CDR3 residues: CASSHTGFYSGNTLYF. The sequenced CDR3 bases are TGTGCCAGCAGTCATACAGGGTTCTATTCTGGAAATACGCTCTAT.

Concerning this clone itself: The junction departs from the called germline gene at one end, perhaps through a read error. Gene names and germline refer to mouse. The CDR3 goes on 1 residue after the read ends, and that part is filled in from the germline J gene. J is TRBJ1-4 and V is TRBV20; 9 bases line up with TRBD1. Germline CDR1 is GFQATS and CDR2 is STVNSAI. CDR3 length: 12 amino acids. Here the CDR3 reads CGARDRDERLFF. Incomplete CDR3 DNA: TGTGGTGCTCGGGACAGGGACGAAAGATTATTT.

On this clone itself: The gene names here belong to mouse. The read finishes 1 residue shy of the CDR3 end, and the germline J gene is used to complete it. Other DNA sequences in this specimen translate into the identical CDR3. The chain employs TRBV29 and TRBJ2-1; maybe TRBD1 (7 bases). Germline V CDR1 and CDR2: MSHET, SYDVDS. The CDR3 runs 14 residues. Trimming removed 3 bases at V and 7 bases at J, with 13 bases between. The sequenced CDR3 bases are TGTGCTAGCAGTTTTGAGGGGGCGGGGGCTGAGCAGTTC. Its translation is CASSFEGAGAEQF. Given in full, the CDR3 is CASSFEGAGAEQFF.

Comments on this clone: These gene names are mouse names. The DNA ends 1 residue before the CDR3 does, and the rest of the CDR3 is filled in from the germline J gene. The chain links TRBV13-1 to TRBJ1-1; D not resolved. The ends were cut back, 2 bases at V and 1 base at J, with 3 bases in the middle. Germline assignment: CDR1 NSHNY and CDR2 SYGAGN. The CDR3 sequence is 12 residues long. The sequenced CDR3 bases are TGTGCCAGCAGTGAACAAAACACAGAAGTCTTC. As protein: CASSEQNTEVF. The full-length CDR3 reads as CASSEQNTEVFF.

As regards this clone: Genes here carry mouse names. CDR3 residues: CASSFGTGLAEQFF. Partial CDR3 DNA: TGTGCCAGCAGCTTCGGGACTGGCCTTGCTGAGCAGTTC. This rearrangement joins TRBV3 to TRBJ2-1; 8 nucleotides agree with TRBD2. The read terminates 1 residue ahead of where the CDR3 ends, so the germline J gene completes it. Trimming took 3 bases from V and 6 from J; bases not matched to a gene: 4. This CDR3 has 14 residues. Germline loops: CDR1 SNHLY, CDR2 FYNGKV (reference sequence).

This clone was observed once. All gene names here are mouse names. The read ends 1 residue before the CDR3 terminus; that terminus is restored from the germline J gene. The V gene is TRBV31, the J gene TRBJ1-1, with 11 bases matching TRBD1. After removal of 3 bases from V and 1 base from J, the junction contained 4 bases not matched to a gene. The CDR3 covers 15 residues. The germline gives CDR1 GKSSPN, CDR2 SITVG. Partial CDR3 DNA: TGTGCCTGGAGCCCGGGACAGGGGGTGAACACAGAAGTCTTC. Protein sequence: CAWSPGQGVNTEVF. The CDR3 in full is CAWSPGQGVNTEVFF.

The table lists this clone with a few counts. Mouse names are used for the genes. The read stops 1 residue short of the end of the CDR3; the missing end is completed from the germline J gene. This chain uses TRBV13-3 with TRBJ2-7; TRBD2 aligns across 12 bases. The CDR3 is 13 amino acids. Trimming removed 5 bases from V and 5 bases from J; junction bases left unmatched: 2. The V gene's germline CDR1 is NNHDY and CDR2 SYVADS. The CDR3 DNA, read in part, is TGTGCCAGCAGGAGGACTGGGGGGGATGAACAGTAC. This codes for CASRRTGGDEQY. The full CDR3 sequence reads CASRRTGGDEQYF.

Remarks on this clone: Genes and germline are mouse. The CDR3 goes on 1 residue after the read ends, and that part is filled in from the germline J gene. The chain couples TRBV2 to TRBJ2-5; 13 nucleotides line up with TRBD2. V lost 3 bases, J lost 3 bases, and 3 bases stayed unmatched. Per germline, CDR1 LGHNA and CDR2 YSYQKL. The CDR3 runs to 16 residues. CDR3 protein: CASSQRTGGAQDTQYF. Partial CDR3 DNA: TGTGCCAGCAGCCAGAGGACTGGGGGGGCGCAAGACACCCAGTAC.

This clone has just one count. Genes and germline come from the mouse. Coverage ceases 1 residue before the CDR3 finishes, and the germline J gene fills in the end. This chain joins TRBV13-3 and TRBJ2-3; no firm D call. CDR1 is NNHDY, CDR2 SYVADS, per germline. Deletions cut 0 bases from V and 2 bases from J, with 7 bases between. The CDR3 has 14 residues. CDR3 in amino acids: CASSDARVAETLYF. Partial CDR3 DNA: TGTGCCAGCAGTGATGCAAGGGTTGCAGAAACGCTGTAT.

This clone has only a few counts. The genes are named according to mouse. The CDR3 goes on 1 residue after the read ends, and that part is filled in from the germline J gene. The V gene is TRBV13-3, the J gene TRBJ2-1, with TRBD1 identical over 10 bases. Trimming at V came to 4 bases and at J to 8 bases, leaving 3 bases not matched to a gene. Germline V lookup: CDR1 NNHDY, CDR2 SYVADS. CDR3 length: 13 residues. The CDR3: CASSWDRGPEQFF. Partial CDR3 DNA: TGTGCCAGCAGTTGGGACAGGGGTCCTGAGCAGTTC.